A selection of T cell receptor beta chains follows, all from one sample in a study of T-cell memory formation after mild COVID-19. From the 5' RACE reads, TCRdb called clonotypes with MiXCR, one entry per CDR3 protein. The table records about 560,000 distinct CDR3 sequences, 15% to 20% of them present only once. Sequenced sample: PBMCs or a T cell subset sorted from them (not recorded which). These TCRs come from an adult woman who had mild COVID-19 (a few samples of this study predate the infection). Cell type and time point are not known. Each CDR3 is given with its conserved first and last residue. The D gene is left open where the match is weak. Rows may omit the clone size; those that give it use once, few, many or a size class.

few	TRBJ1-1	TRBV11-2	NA	CASSLAGDEAFF	TGTGCCAGCAGCTTGGCGGGGGATGAAGCTTTCTTT
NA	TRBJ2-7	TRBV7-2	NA	CASSHSPLASAGEQYF	TGTGCCAGCAGCCACTCCCCCTTGGCTAGTGCAGGCGAGCAGTACTTC
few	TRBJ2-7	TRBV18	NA	CASGGGGGTSYEQYF	TGTGCCAGCGGAGGAGGGGGAGGTACCTCCTACGAGCAGTACTTC
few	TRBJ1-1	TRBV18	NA	CASSQTTDSTEAFF	TGTGCCAGCTCCCAGACGACAGATTCCACTGAAGCTTTCTTT
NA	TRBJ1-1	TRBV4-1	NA	CASSQDYGGAFF	TGCGCCAGCAGCCAAGATTATGGAGGGGCTTTCTTT
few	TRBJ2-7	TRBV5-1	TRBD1	CASSVRDSPYEQYF	TGCGCCAGCAGCGTCCGGGACAGTCCCTACGAGCAGTACTTC
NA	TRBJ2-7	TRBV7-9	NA	CASSQPGRFADF	TGTGCCAGCAGCCAACCAGGACGCTTCGCGGACTTC
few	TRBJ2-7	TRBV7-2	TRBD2	CASSPSGGNYEQYF	TGTGCCAGCAGCCCTAGCGGGGGGAACTACGAGCAGTACTTC
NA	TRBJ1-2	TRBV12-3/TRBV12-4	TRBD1	CASSSSGTGGYGYTF	TGTGCCAGCAGTTCTTCCGGGACAGGGGGATATGGCTACACCTTC
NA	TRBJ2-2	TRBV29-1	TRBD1	CSVVLQGDAGELFF	TGCAGCGTTGTACTACAGGGGGACGCCGGGGAGCTGTTTTTT
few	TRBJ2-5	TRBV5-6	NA	CASTSPSSWGLAETQYF	TGTGCCAGCACCTCCCCTTCGAGCTGGGGGCTTGCGGAGACCCAGTACTTC
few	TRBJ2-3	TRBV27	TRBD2	CASSLGVAGVSDTQYF	TGTGCCAGCAGTTTAGGGGTAGCGGGAGTCTCAGATACGCAGTATTTT
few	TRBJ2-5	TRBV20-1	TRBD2	CSARVQAGEETQYF	TGCAGTGCTAGAGTGCAAGCGGGGGAAGAGACCCAGTACTTC
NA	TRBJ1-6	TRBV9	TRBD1	CASSEGQGAPYNSPLHF	TGTGCCAGCAGCGAAGGACAGGGGGCGCCTTATAATTCACCCCTCCACTTT
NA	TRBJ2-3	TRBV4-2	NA	CASSQEWWGADTQYF	TGTGCCAGCAGCCAAGAATGGTGGGGGGCAGATACGCAGTATTTT
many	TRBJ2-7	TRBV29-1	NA	CSVEKLGSAVSYEQYF	TGCAGCGTTGAAAAGCTGGGGTCGGCGGTGTCCTACGAGCAGTACTTC
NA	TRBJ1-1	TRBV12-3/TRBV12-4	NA	CASSTRPNTEAFF	TGTGCCAGCAGTACCCGACCGAACACTGAAGCTTTCTTT
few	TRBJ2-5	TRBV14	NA	CASSKLGTGVQETQYF	TGTGCCAGCAGCAAACTGGGAACGGGGGTACAGGAGACCCAGTACTTC
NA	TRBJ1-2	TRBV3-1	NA	CASSQGSGIGGYTF	TGTGCCAGCAGCCAAGGATCGGGGATCGGTGGCTACACCTTC
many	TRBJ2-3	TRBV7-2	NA	CASTQRDTQYF	TGTGCCAGCACCCAACGAGATACGCAGTATTTT
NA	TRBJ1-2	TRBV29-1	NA	CSVDTGLAFGYTF	TGCAGCGTTGATACAGGGCTTGCGTTTGGCTACACCTTC
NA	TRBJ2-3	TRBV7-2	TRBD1	CASSFGGTGGDTQYF	TGTGCCAGCAGCTTTGGTGGGACAGGGGGAGATACGCAGTATTTT
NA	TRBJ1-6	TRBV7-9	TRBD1	CASSSYDRVGSPLHF	TGTGCCAGCAGCTCGTACGACAGGGTCGGATCACCCCTCCACTTT
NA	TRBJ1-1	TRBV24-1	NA	CATSDRYSEAFF	TGTGCCACCAGTGACCGCTACTCTGAAGCTTTCTTT
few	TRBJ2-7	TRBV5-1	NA	CASADDVHFRGYEQYF	TGCGCCAGCGCCGATGACGTACATTTTCGGGGTTACGAGCAGTACTTC
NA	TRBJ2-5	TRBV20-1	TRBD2	CSAGIAGVYSETQYF	TGCAGTGCTGGGATAGCGGGAGTCTATTCAGAGACCCAGTACTTC
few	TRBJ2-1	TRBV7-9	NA	CASSLAQGYKTNEQFF	TGTGCCAGCAGCTTAGCGCAGGGCTACAAGACCAATGAGCAGTTCTTC
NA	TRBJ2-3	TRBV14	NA	CASSQAVRSTDTQYF	TGTGCCAGCAGCCAAGCAGTCCGGAGCACAGATACGCAGTATTTT
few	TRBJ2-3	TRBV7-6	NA	CASSSTGMTQYF	TGTGCCAGCAGCTCAACAGGAATGACGCAGTATTTT
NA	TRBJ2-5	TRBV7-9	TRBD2	CASRPGLSPPETQYF	TGTGCCAGCAGGCCGGGACTATCCCCTCCAGAGACCCAGTACTTC
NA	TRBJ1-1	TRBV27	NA	CASREGGNTEAFF	TGTGCCAGCAGGGAAGGGGGGAACACTGAAGCTTTCTTT
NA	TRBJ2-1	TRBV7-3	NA	CASSLRQAYNEQFF	TGTGCCAGCAGCTTACGGCAAGCGTACAATGAGCAGTTCTTC
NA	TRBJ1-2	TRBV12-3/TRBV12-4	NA	CASRPGPREYGYTF	TGTGCCAGCCGCCCGGGCCCCAGGGAATATGGCTACACCTTC
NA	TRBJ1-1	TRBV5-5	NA	CASSAGGAGMNTEAFF	TGTGCCAGCAGCGCCGGGGGGGCGGGAATGAACACTGAAGCTTTCTTT
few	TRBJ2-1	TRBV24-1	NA	CATSDLAGSGAYNEQFF	TGTGCCACCAGTGATTTGGCAGGGTCTGGGGCCTACAATGAGCAGTTCTTC
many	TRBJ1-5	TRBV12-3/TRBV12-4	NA	CASSNWAGNQPQHF	TGTGCCAGCAGTAACTGGGCCGGCAATCAGCCCCAGCATTTT
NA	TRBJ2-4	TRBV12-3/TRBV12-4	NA	CASSYYSGVLPFIQYF	TGTGCCAGCAGTTACTACTCGGGAGTTCTTCCATTCATTCAGTACTTC
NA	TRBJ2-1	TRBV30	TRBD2	CAWTMGLAGRDEQFF	TGTGCCTGGACCATGGGACTAGCGGGTCGGGATGAGCAGTTCTTC
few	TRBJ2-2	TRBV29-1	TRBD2	CSVESGGKNTGELFF	TGCAGCGTTGAGTCGGGGGGAAAGAACACCGGGGAGCTGTTTTTT
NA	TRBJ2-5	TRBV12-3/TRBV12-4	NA	CASSFGRTYQETQYF	TGTGCCAGCAGTTTCGGCAGGACTTACCAAGAGACCCAGTACTTC
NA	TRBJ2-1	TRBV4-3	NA	CASSQGPIGTYNEQFF	TGCGCCAGCAGCCAAGGCCCTATCGGGACCTACAATGAGCAGTTCTTC
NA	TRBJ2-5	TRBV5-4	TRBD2	CASSLGRGKLAVETQYF	TGTGCCAGCAGCTTGGGCCGTGGGAAACTAGCGGTAGAGACCCAGTACTTC
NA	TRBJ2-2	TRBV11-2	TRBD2	CASSHIAGTRAGELFF	TGTGCCAGCAGCCATATAGCGGGGACCCGAGCCGGGGAGCTGTTTTTT
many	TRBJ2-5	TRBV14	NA	CASSRRGETQYF	TGTGCCAGCAGCCGGAGGGGGGAGACCCAGTACTTC
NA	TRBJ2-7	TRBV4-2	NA	CASSQDSRGNDEQYF	TGTGCCAGCAGCCAAGATTCGAGGGGGAACGACGAGCAGTACTTC
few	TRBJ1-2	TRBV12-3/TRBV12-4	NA	CASSWNRGNYGYTF	TGTGCCAGCAGTTGGAACCGGGGGAACTATGGCTACACCTTC
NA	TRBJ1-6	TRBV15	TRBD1	CATSRGTGDSPLHF	TGTGCCACCAGCCGGGGGACAGGTGATTCACCCCTCCACTTT
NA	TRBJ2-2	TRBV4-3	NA	CASSHGRQADTGELFF	TGCGCCAGCAGCCACGGTCGGCAGGCAGACACCGGGGAGCTGTTTTTT
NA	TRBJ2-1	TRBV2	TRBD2	CASSALLAGGAEQFF	TGTGCCAGCAGTGCGCTACTAGCGGGGGGGGCGGAGCAGTTCTTC
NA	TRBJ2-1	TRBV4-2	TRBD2	CASSPPGTTNEQFF	TGTGCCAGCAGCCCCCCCGGGACTACAAATGAGCAGTTCTTC
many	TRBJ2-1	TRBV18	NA	CASSLIAKTSYNEQFF	TGTGCCAGCTCATTAATAGCGAAAACCTCCTACAATGAGCAGTTCTTC
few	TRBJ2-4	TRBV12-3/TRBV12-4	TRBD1	CASRTGFNIQYF	TGTGCCAGCAGGACAGGGTTCAACATTCAGTACTTC
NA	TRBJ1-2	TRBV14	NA	CASSLTPSYGYTF	TGTGCCAGCAGCCTGACACCCTCCTATGGCTACACCTTC
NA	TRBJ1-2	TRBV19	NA	CASSTYKNDYGYTF	TGTGCCAGTAGTACCTACAAGAATGACTATGGCTACACCTTC
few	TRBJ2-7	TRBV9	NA	CASSVGPTSVYEQYF	TGTGCCAGCAGCGTCGGCCCCACGTCGGTATACGAGCAGTACTTC